Listed here is a single T cell receptor beta chain. The sample is drawn from a study of cytomegalovirus exposure and HLA in healthy donors. Sequencing was performed with immunoSEQ multiplex PCR; in TCRdb, only in-frame clones are kept and a portion is missing. There are some 250,000 clones in the sample; 90% occur only once, and about 0.36% lies in the top ten. V lost 1 base, J lost 0 bases, and 13 bases lay in between. The CDR3 is 16 residues long. Per the germline V gene, CDR1 is MDHEN and CDR2 is SYDVKM. This clonotype was sampled from a woman aged 18-30 years in good health and CMV-seronegative. The sample consisted of PBMCs. The chain links TRBV28 to TRBJ2-7; D is undetermined. The CDR3 loop reads CASSLLALSSSYEQYF. The CDR3, as DNA: TGTGCCAGCAGTTTATTAGCTTTGAGTAGCTCCTACGAGCAGTACTTC.